This TCR beta chain was retrieved from a study of blood T cell repertoires in COVID-19. The overall study: The study drew acute and convalescent COVID-19 samples from the United States, Italy and Spain. PBMCs, B-cell-depleted T cells, or T cells were the source of the cDNA or gDNA that made up the material.

This CDR3 has 14 amino acids. Germline V gene data show CDR1 as MNHEY and CDR2 as SMNVEV (reference sequence). J was trimmed by 3 bases and V by 6 bases; bases with no gene match: 2. In this sample, this clone turned up once. Authors' processing steps: Quantification of nucleated cells was approximated via reference gene primer amplification. The table came from immunoSEQ multiplex PCR; TCRdb's copy has only in-frame clones and leaves some out. The DNA gave D and trimming, while V, J and clone size come from that table. The sample yields tens of thousands of clones, over 65% seen once. The sequencing input was peripheral blood. The chain employs TRBV27 and TRBJ2-1, with TRBD2 identical over 10 bases. This clonotype originated in a woman aged 70 to 79 with acute or convalescent COVID-19. Written as DNA, the CDR3 is TGTGCCAGCAGGCCTAGCGGGGGCTACAATGAGCAGTTCTTC. It codes for CASRPSGGYNEQFF.